This T cell receptor beta chain was identified in a study of blood T cells in healthy people across ages. Total RNA, at least 5 micrograms per sample, came from PBMCs. A sample-barcoded 5' primer and a J-beta primer mix were used in a second PCR of about 6 to 11 cycles. Every molecule of cDNA carried a tag from a template-switch adaptor with 12 random nucleotides. TCRdb used MiXCR to reprocess the 5' RACE reads, holding one entry per CDR3 protein. Here the sample spans approximately 1,000,000 distinct CDR3 sequences, roughly two fifths being singletons. Germline V gene data show CDR1 as LGHNA and CDR2 as YNFKEQ. After removal of 4 bases from V and 1 base from J, the junction contained 8 bases not matched to a gene. This CDR3 has 16 amino acids. General study points: Unsorted PBMC material precluded a definitive naive versus antigen-experienced comparison. Estimates drawn from one million T cells were deemed to understate diversity.

In its sample, this clonotype was seen a few times. The antigen is not known. The sequenced sample was blood. The clonotype originates from a man aged 18 to 29 in good health. V gene TRBV4-2 combines with J gene TRBJ2-3; 7 bases map to TRBD1. For the CDR3, the DNA is TGTGCCAGCAGCCCGCGGACCGGGACAGGCACAGATACGCAGTATTTT. Protein sequence: CASSPRTGTGTDTQYF.